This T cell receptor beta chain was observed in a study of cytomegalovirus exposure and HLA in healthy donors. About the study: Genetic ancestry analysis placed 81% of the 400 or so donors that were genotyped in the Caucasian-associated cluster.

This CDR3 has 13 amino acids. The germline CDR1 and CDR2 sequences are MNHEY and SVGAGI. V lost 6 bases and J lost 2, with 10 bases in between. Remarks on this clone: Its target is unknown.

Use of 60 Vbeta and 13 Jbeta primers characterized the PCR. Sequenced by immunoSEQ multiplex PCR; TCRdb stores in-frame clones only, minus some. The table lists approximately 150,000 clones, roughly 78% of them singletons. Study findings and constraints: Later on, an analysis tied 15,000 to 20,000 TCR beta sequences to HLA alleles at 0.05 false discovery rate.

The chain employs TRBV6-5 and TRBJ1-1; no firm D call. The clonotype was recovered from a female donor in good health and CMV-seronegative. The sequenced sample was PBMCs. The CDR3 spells CASRNGVNTEAFF. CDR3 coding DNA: TGTGCCAGCAGAAACGGAGTTAACACTGAAGCTTTCTTT.